The 25 T cell receptor beta chains below were found in one sample sequenced in a study of early T cells in non-severe SARS-CoV-2 infection. TCRdb fed the 5' RACE reads into MiXCR, producing one record per CDR3 protein. The table records 50,000 to 70,000 distinct CDR3 sequences, 5.9% of them present only once. The input for sequencing was whole blood, taken at baseline. The receptor source for this set is an adult who was a healthcare worker with PCR-confirmed SARS-CoV-2 infection or an uninfected control (not recorded which).

Only a few counts were recorded for this clonotype. V usage is TRBV20-1 and J usage is TRBJ2-7; D is unresolved. Germline V CDR1 and CDR2: DFQATT, SNEGSKA (reference sequence). The CDR3 loop spans 11 amino acids. V gave up 3 bases and J gave up 4 bases, with 7 bases separating them. The CDR3 here is CSARVGYEQYF. CDR3 nucleotides: TGCAGTGCTAGGGTGGGGTACGAGCAGTACTTC.

This clonotype came up many times. The V and J genes are TRBV11-1 and TRBJ1-1; 7 bases agree with TRBD1. Germline CDR1 SGHAT, CDR2 FQDESV (reference sequence). The CDR3 is made up of 12 amino acids. Unmatched junction bases numbered 5, after V lost 3 bases and J lost 10 bases. CDR3 amino acids: CASSFRQGLAFF. The CDR3 nucleotides are TGTGCCAGCAGCTTCCGACAGGGTCTAGCTTTCTTT.

This clonotype was detected ten times or more. V usage is TRBV28 and J usage is TRBJ2-3; D might be TRBD2 (5 bases). The CDR3 length is 17 residues. V was clipped by 5 bases and J by 0 bases, with 18 bases between them. From germline, CDR1 is MDHEN and CDR2 SYDVKM. CDR3 protein: CASSRLPRRTSTDTQYF. CDR3 bases: TGTGCCAGCAGTCGCCTCCCAAGGAGGACTAGCACAGATACGCAGTATTTT.

The chain links TRBV15 to TRBJ2-1, with D tentatively TRBD1 or TRBD2 (5 bases each). The CDR3 has 14 amino acids. Germline V gene data show CDR1 as LNHNV and CDR2 as YYDKDF (reference sequence). Trimming cost V 4 bases and J 10 bases, with 17 bases left between them. CDR3: CATSIPRQSGEQFF. The CDR3 nucleotides are TGTGCCACCAGCATCCCGCGACAGAGCGGAGAGCAGTTCTTC.

This clonotype was found many times. V and J are TRBV7-3 and TRBJ2-7, with 8 bases lining up with TRBD2. V shed 2 bases, J shed 6 bases, and the junction held 6 bases outside the gene matches. Per the germline V gene, CDR1 is SGHTA and CDR2 is FQGTGA. CDR3 length: 14 residues. The CDR3 reads CASSLDPSGREQYF. The CDR3 nucleotides are TGTGCCAGCAGCTTAGATCCTAGCGGGCGCGAGCAGTACTTC.

This clonotype showed up many times. The V gene is TRBV11-2, the J gene TRBJ2-3; D call uncertain. The CDR3 runs 14 residues. V dropped 0 bases and J dropped 8 bases, with 12 bases sitting between them. Germline CDR1 reads SGHAT; CDR2 reads FQNNGV. The CDR3 sequence: CASSLDGLSGTQYF. CDR3 nucleotides: TGTGCCAGCAGCTTAGATGGTCTCAGTGGTACGCAGTATTTT.

This clonotype appeared many times. The V and J genes are TRBV5-1 and TRBJ1-6; the D gene is possibly TRBD1 (6 bases). This CDR3 is 18 amino acids long. V lost 0 bases to trimming and J lost 0 bases, with 13 bases between them. Germline V CDR1 and CDR2: SGHRS, YFSETQ. CDR3 amino acids: CASSLAGAQRSYNSPLHF. CDR3 DNA: TGCGCCAGCAGCTTGGCGGGGGCCCAGCGCTCCTATAATTCACCCCTCCACTTT.

This clonotype came up a few times. V is TRBV6-6 and J is TRBJ1-2, with unresolved D. Germline V gives CDR1 MNHNY, CDR2 SVGAGI (reference sequence). The CDR3 spans 13 residues. Trimming left V 5 bases short and J 0 bases short, with 7 bases between. The CDR3 DNA reads TGTGCCAGCAGTCTAAGTTCTAACTATGGCTACACCTTC. It yields the protein CASSLSSNYGYTF.

This chain links TRBV7-3 with TRBJ2-3, with D tentatively TRBD2 (6 bases). From germline, CDR1 is SGHTA and CDR2 FQGTGA. The CDR3 runs 16 residues. Trimming stripped 1 base from V and 3 bases from J, with 14 bases between. The CDR3 DNA reads as TGTGCCAGCAGCTTAAACCCGGGAGTAAGGACAGATACGCAGTATTTT. Amino acid sequence: CASSLNPGVRTDTQYF.

This clonotype was counted at least ten times. The chain couples TRBV29-1 to TRBJ2-5; the D is unclear. V was pared by 6 bases and J by 2 bases, with 10 bases between. This CDR3 is 12 amino acids long. CDR1 SQVTM and CDR2 ANQGSEA come from the germline V gene. The CDR3 loop reads CSVDPQQETQYF. In DNA, the CDR3 is TGCAGCGTCGACCCACAGCAAGAGACCCAGTACTTC. The full variable domain, in which reference TRBV29-1 and TRBJ2-5 provide the parts outside the CDR3, is SAVISQKPSRDICQRGTSLTIQCQVDSQVTMMFWYRQQPGQSLTLIATANQGSEATYESGFVIDKFPISRPNLTFSTLTVSNMSPEDSSIYLCSVDPQQETQYFGPGTRLLVL.

This clonotype showed up many times. The chain has TRBV11-2 and TRBJ2-1, with 11 bases identical to TRBD2. Trimming removed 1 base from V and 9 bases from J; junction bases left unmatched: 11. The CDR3 runs to 17 residues. Looked up from germline, CDR1 is SGHAT and CDR2 is FQNNGV. Here the CDR3 reads CASSLGPLAGGFGEQFF. The CDR3 nucleotides read TGTGCCAGCAGCTTAGGGCCCCTAGCGGGAGGATTCGGTGAGCAGTTCTTC.

The chain has TRBV7-8 and TRBJ1-5, with TRBD1 identical over 10 bases. The CDR3 loop spans 17 amino acids. The V segment lost 1 base and the J segment 0 bases; nucleotides outside the gene matches: 3. In germline, CDR1 is SGHVS, CDR2 FQNEAQ. The CDR3 spells CASSLGTGGDSNQPQHF. The CDR3 bases are TGTGCCAGCAGCTTAGGGACAGGGGGGGATAGCAATCAGCCCCAGCATTTT.

J is TRBJ2-7 and V is TRBV3-1; 9 positions agree with TRBD1. Per the germline V gene, CDR1 is LGHDT and CDR2 is YNNKEL (reference sequence). The trim removed 4 bases at V and 5 bases at J, leaving 6 bases unmatched. The CDR3 runs to 14 residues. The CDR3 region has the DNA TGTGCCAGCAGCCCCGGGACAGGGCCCGACGAGCAGTACTTC. The encoded protein is CASSPGTGPDEQYF.

This clonotype was seen a handful of times. The genes are TRBV20-1 and TRBJ2-3; D gene unclear. The CDR3 extends over 14 amino acids. Per germline, CDR1 DFQATT and CDR2 SNEGSKA (reference sequence). V lost 2 bases, J lost 1 base, and 10 bases lay in between. CDR3 residues: CSARRVFRTDTQYF. In DNA form, the CDR3 reads TGCAGTGCTAGACGCGTGTTCCGCACAGATACGCAGTATTTT.

This clonotype was counted at least ten times. J is TRBJ2-5 and V is TRBV7-2; unclear D gene. The CDR3 has 14 amino acids. Germline assignment: CDR1 SGHTA and CDR2 FQGNSA. Between the trimmed V and J ends, which lost 2 bases and 2 bases, there was a span of 9 bases. The CDR3 bases are TGTGCCAGCAGCTTAAGGGCCAGACAAGAGACCCAGTACTTC. This gives the protein CASSLRARQETQYF.

This clonotype was counted only a few times. The CDR3 loop is CAISESGQDTTEAFF. The CDR3 DNA reads TGTGCCATCAGTGAGTCTGGACAGGACACCACTGAAGCTTTCTTT. The chain employs TRBV10-3 and TRBJ1-1; 7 bases are shared with TRBD1. CDR1 ENHRY and CDR2 SYGVKD come from the germline V gene. Germline trimming cut 0 bases from V and 4 bases from J; bases unmatched to any gene: 5. CDR3 length: 15 residues.

This clonotype was recorded a few times. The chain combines TRBV5-4 with TRBJ2-5; no clear D gene. Trimming left V 0 bases short and J 5 bases short, with 14 bases between. The length of the CDR3 is 15 residues. Germline CDR1 reads SGHNT; CDR2 reads YYREEE (reference sequence). The CDR3 sequence: CASSLELDSRETQYF. CDR3 DNA: TGTGCCAGCAGCTTGGAGTTAGACTCCCGGGAGACCCAGTACTTC.

This clonotype appeared many times. The gene calls are TRBV7-8 and TRBJ2-5; 11 bases map to TRBD2. This CDR3 has 16 amino acids. The trim removed 7 bases at V and 5 bases at J, leaving 12 bases unmatched. Germline CDR1 is SGHVS and CDR2 is FQNEAQ. CDR3 nucleotides: TGTGCCAGCACCCTTCCCGCGGCTAGCGGGAGGGAGACCCAGTACTTC. Encoded protein: CASTLPAASGRETQYF.

In its sample, this clonotype was seen many times. The genes are TRBV30 and TRBJ1-2; D may be TRBD1 (5 bases). V lost 7 bases and J 4 bases, leaving 16 bases between the germline ends. CDR1 is GTSNPN, CDR2 SVGIG, per germline (reference sequence). The CDR3 totals 13 residues. CDR3 DNA sequence: TGTGCCTCCGGACATGAGAATGCCTATGGCTACACCTTC. It encodes CASGHENAYGYTF. Using reference TRBV30 and TRBJ1-2 for the parts outside the CDR3, the full variable domain is SQTIHQWPATLVQPVGSPLSLECTVEGTSNPNLYWYRQAAGRGLQLLFYSVGIGQISSEVPQNLSASRPQDRQFILSSKKLLLSDSGFYLCASGHENAYGYTFGSGTRLTVV.

In its sample, this clonotype was seen a few times. V gene TRBV3-1 combines with J gene TRBJ1-3; 7 bases are a match to TRBD1. Germline V gene data show CDR1 as LGHDT and CDR2 as YNNKEL (reference sequence). The trim removed 4 bases at V and 1 base at J, leaving 4 bases unmatched. CDR3 length: 15 amino acids. CDR3 DNA sequence: TGTGCCAGCAGCCCCACAGGGGAATCTGGAAACACCATATATTTT. Translated, it gives CASSPTGESGNTIYF.

This clonotype was recorded many times. The chain joins TRBV28 to TRBJ2-7; D may match TRBD1 or TRBD2 (5 bases each). The V gene lost 5 bases and the J gene lost 0 bases, with 14 bases spanning the gap. The V gene's germline CDR1 is MDHEN and CDR2 SYDVKM. The CDR3 is made up of 15 amino acids. The CDR3 sequence: CASSTGGISSYEQYF. CDR3 in DNA: TGTGCCAGCAGTACTGGGGGAATAAGCTCCTACGAGCAGTACTTC.

This clonotype occurred many times. The J gene is TRBJ2-7, the V gene TRBV10-3; 10 bases map to TRBD2. Losses at the gene ends were 6 bases for V and 4 bases for J; bases not matched to a gene: 12. The CDR3 is 16 amino acids. The germline V gene has CDR1 ENHRY and CDR2 SYGVKD. The CDR3 loop reads CAIRAGTSVQTYEQYF. In DNA, the CDR3 is TGTGCCATCAGAGCCGGGACTAGCGTACAAACGTACGAGCAGTACTTC.

This clonotype was found many times. This rearrangement joins TRBV29-1 to TRBJ2-1; unclear D gene. With 3 bases removed from V and 0 bases from J, the gap between germline ends came to 15 bases. Germline CDR1 and CDR2: SQVTM and ANQGSEA. This CDR3 region has 16 residues. The CDR3 nucleotides are TGCAGCGTTGAGGGCAGGCCGGGCAGCTCCTACAATGAGCAGTTCTTC. Translating gives CSVEGRPGSSYNEQFF.

This clonotype was seen more than once but under ten times. The V and J genes are TRBV27 and TRBJ2-2, with D perhaps TRBD2 (6 bases). Germline V CDR1 and CDR2: MNHEY, SMNVEV (reference sequence). The CDR3 consists of 14 residues. V dropped 6 bases and J dropped 5 bases, with 13 bases sitting between them. Written as DNA, the CDR3 is TGTGCCAGCAGAGGGGTTAGCGGTACCGGGGAGCTGTTTTTT. This codes for CASRGVSGTGELFF.

This sequence joins TRBV12-3 or TRBV12-4 and TRBJ1-3; D ambiguous. The CDR3 contains 16 residues. Trimming stripped 6 bases from V and 4 bases from J, with 19 bases between. DNA of the CDR3: TGTGCCAGCAGGCCTCGGGGTGGGGAGTCGGGAAACACCATATATTTT. Translated: CASRPRGGESGNTIYF.